This TCR beta chain was captured by sequencing in a study of blood T cell repertoires in COVID-19 (dated by TCRdb to the early 2020s). About the investigation overall: Samples covering the acute and convalescent phases of COVID-19 were provided by collaborators in the United States, Italy and Spain. The prospective study material was composed of cDNA or gDNA derived from T cells, B-cell-depleted T cells, or PBMCs. Deeply sampled blood TCRbeta repertoires from subjects exposed to, actively infected with, or recovered from COVID-19 were included in the dataset. The repertoires were made available in a free public database intended to serve as a resource for research on the immune response to SARS-CoV-2. Samples came from the ongoing ImmuneRACE study (first 160 participants) plus 1,254 subjects from 6 global collaborators. A de-identified subject ID, COVID-19 status, age in years and sex were almost always included in the sample metadata. Where available, HLA class I and class II types were obtained from metadata supplied by the sample provider rather than from assay-based typing. Study-wide findings and limitations: The amount of clinical and demographic metadata varied by source and participant and was provided uncurated.

Concerning this clone itself: Its antigen remains undetermined. Base-call qualities are not available, and no considerably larger clone is one nucleotide away.

Whole blood was collected in K2EDTA tubes by collaborating institutions according to the institutions' own protocols. For TCRbeta analysis, collaborators shipped samples as frozen whole blood, isolated PBMCs, or DNA extracted from either of those sample types. V loses 8 bases, J loses 2 bases, and the germline ends lie 13 bases apart. The germline V gene provides CDR1 SGHRS and CDR2 YFSETQ. From the cysteine through the phenylalanine, the CDR3 covers 13 amino acids. The CDR3 DNA has 39 bases and is translated from base 1. TCRbeta CDR3 regions were amplified from genomic DNA by means of the immunoSEQ Assay, a bias-controlled multiplex PCR. Per the authors' processing: Nucleated cell counts per sample were estimated from amplification of reference gene primers within the assay. To quantify the absolute abundance of each unique TCRbeta CDR3 rearrangement, sequence reads were collapsed and filtered. Productive Simpson clonality was computed per sample as the square root of Simpson's diversity index over productive rearrangements. Here the immuneACCESS table is served through TCRdb, limited to in-frame sequences with V and J called. Missing clones are a known gap in these copies; in checked studies unresolved V genes cover under half, and the rest lacks a known reason. Clone size and V and J calls were adopted from that table, with D and trimming inferred from the DNA. The sample table holds about 210,000 clones, of which around 80% were seen once. 9.7% of the sample goes to the ten largest clones.

The sequence derives from a man in his fifties or sixties with active or convalescent COVID-19. The chain uses TRBV5-1 and TRBJ2-5, with a tentative D gene TRBD1 over 5 matching bases. The sample taken for sequencing was peripheral blood. Read as DNA, the sequence is TGCGCCAGGCCTACGAAGGGGCAAGAGACCCAGTACTTC. The encoded protein is CARPTKGQETQYF.